The source of this T cell receptor beta chain is a study of OX40 agonist ivuxolimab in advanced cancers. Study-wide points: The specificity for antigen of the expanded peripheral T cells was not determined.

Sequencing used immunoSEQ multiplex PCR; TCRdb keeps in-frame clones, though not all of them. The table records under 80,000 clones, 86% of them present only once. There are 15 residues in the CDR3. The trim removed 6 bases at V and 8 bases at J, leaving 9 bases unmatched. From germline, CDR1 is KGHSH and CDR2 LQKENI. Regarding this clone: Its antigen remains unknown.

This specimen consisted of CD4+ or CD8+ T cells sorted from blood, obtained in a trial of the OX40 agonist ivuxolimab. This chain joins TRBV18 and TRBJ2-1, with 11 nucleotides matching TRBD2. This receptor was identified in an adult with an advanced solid tumor such as melanoma, head and neck, liver or kidney cancer. DNA of the CDR3: TGTGCCAGCTCCCCGTATAGCGGGGGGGGTTATGAGCAGTTCTTC. Amino acid sequence: CASSPYSGGGYEQFF.